The T cell receptor beta chain described here comes from a study of shared clonotypes between healthy human individuals. Turning to the study itself: Two female and three male donors aged 18 to 49 were enrolled. Findings and limits, study-wide: Naive subsets generally exceeded memory subsets in estimated richness. A limitation of the genetic and exposure-history diversity represented arose from few donors.

Original data processing: Filtering differed for immunoSEQ, which gave only junction sequences without quality scores. The repertoire was sequenced with immunoSEQ multiplex PCR; TCRdb's copy has only in-frame clones and lacks some. D and trimming come from the DNA, and the V and J calls and clone size come from that table. The table lists about 2.1 million clones, around 95% of them singletons. With respect to this clone: Its antigen is unidentified.

V trimming: 2 bases; J trimming: 6 bases; junction bases outside the gene matches: 6. Germline lookup yields CDR1 MNHEY and CDR2 SMNVEV (reference sequence). The CDR3 sequence is 14 residues long. Naive CD8 cells were CD45RO-negative, positively selected for CCR7, excluding terminally differentiated effector memory CD45RA+ cells. Sequencing input: naive CD8+ T cells from PBMCs. This TCR derives from a man aged 18 to 30 in good health. Some clones in this sample may be carry-over from other donors' samples. The chain links TRBV27 to TRBJ1-1; 7 bases agree with TRBD1. CDR3 protein: CASSLSRGIAEAFF. CDR3 coding DNA: TGTGCCAGCAGTTTAAGCAGGGGGATCGCTGAAGCTTTCTTT.